This TCR beta chain was captured by sequencing in a study of tumor and adjacent non-tumor tissue in lung cancer. Study outcomes and limitations: Compared with tumor, normal lung showed significantly lower TCR diversity. Shorter survival was associated with higher TCR diversity in tumors.

Three rounds of nested PCR, following a modified ARM-PCR protocol, produced the TCRbeta library. TCRdb used MiXCR to reprocess the multiplex PCR reads, holding one entry per CDR3 protein. The data show some 100,000 distinct CDR3 sequences, over 55% seen once. CDR3 size: 15 residues. Looked up from germline, CDR1 is SGHNT and CDR2 is YENEEA. To note about this clonotype: As yet, its antigen is unknown. A junction boundary mismatches the germline segment, possibly from a read error.

RNA was extracted from bulk tissue without any cell sorting. The normal lung tissue was taken more than 3 cm from the tumor edge. Newly diagnosed lung cancer patients had thoracic surgery in China, August–late 2014, without prior chemotherapy. This chain connects TRBV11-3 to TRBJ2-5, with a possible D match to TRBD1 (6 bases). The clonotype was recovered from a man aged 25-45 years with non-small cell lung cancer. Sample: distant non-tumor lung tissue. This CDR3 is CTSSYPRTAEETQYF. As DNA, the CDR3 is TGTACCAGCAGCTACCCACGGACAGCAGAAGAGACCCAGTATTTC.